The rows below give T cell receptor beta chains drawn from one sample of a study of T cell responses to AZD1222 COVID-19 vaccine. Sequenced by immunoSEQ multiplex PCR; TCRdb stores in-frame clones only, minus some. In the table there are 130,000 to 150,000 clones, around 90% of which are singletons. Sample: peripheral blood, taken on day 0 of AZD1222 vaccination. The receptors here all came from an adult in good health. The CDR3 runs from the conserved cysteine through the conserved F or W. The D gene is left open where the match is weak. Size values are once, few and many counts, or a class for expanded clones, and some rows have none.

clone size | J gene | V gene | D gene | CDR3 protein | CDR3 DNA
. | TRBJ2-1 | TRBV5-1 | . | CASSLDSYNEQFF | TGCGCCAGCAGCTTGGACAGCTACAATGAGCAGTTCTTC
. | TRBJ2-1 | TRBV11-3 | . | CASSSGQLPSSSYNEQFF | TGTGCCAGCAGCTCAGGACAGCTCCCCTCCTCTTCTTACAATGAGCAGTTCTTC
. | TRBJ2-1 | TRBV7-6 | . | CASSLDMEALVTYNEQFF | TGTGCCAGCAGCTTAGATATGGAGGCGTTAGTAACCTACAATGAGCAGTTCTTC
once | TRBJ2-7 | TRBV20-1 | . | CSARGGYEQYF | TGCAGTGCTAGAGGGGGTTACGAGCAGTACTTC
. | TRBJ2-2 | TRBV12-3/TRBV12-4 | . | CASRLGGTGELFF | TGTGCCAGCAGGTTAGGGGGCACCGGGGAGCTGTTTTTT
. | TRBJ1-2 | TRBV9 | . | CASSNRDWSYGYTF | TGTGCCAGCAGTAACAGGGATTGGAGCTATGGCTACACCTTC
. | TRBJ1-3 | TRBV11-2 | TRBD1 | CASSRTTGAMGGNTIYF | TGTGCCAGCAGCCGAACCACAGGGGCCATGGGGGGAAACACCATATATTTT
. | TRBJ1-2 | TRBV27 | TRBD1 | CASSFTGAPRYTF | TGTGCCAGCAGTTTTACAGGGGCCCCTCGGTACACCTTC
few | TRBJ1-2 | TRBV28 | . | CASRLGGANYGYTF | TGTGCCAGCAGACTAGGGGGGGCGAACTATGGCTACACCTTC
. | TRBJ2-7 | TRBV5-6 | . | CASSLTGVNYEQYF | TGTGCCAGCAGCTTGACCGGGGTCAACTACGAGCAGTACTTC
. | TRBJ2-1 | TRBV7-7 | TRBD2 | CASSLNPIAGAGDNEQFF | TGTGCCAGCAGCTTAAACCCTATAGCGGGAGCGGGGGACAATGAGCAGTTCTTC
. | TRBJ2-3 | TRBV7-9 | . | CASSYGAFSTDTQYF | TGTGCCAGCAGCTACGGTGCCTTTAGCACAGATACGCAGTATTTT
. | TRBJ2-1 | TRBV4-2 | . | CASSQDRLAWGNEQFF | TGTGCCAGCAGCCAAGATCGATTAGCGTGGGGCAATGAGCAGTTCTTC
. | TRBJ2-3 | TRBV29-1 | . | CSVGPGLSRIFTDTQYF | TGCAGCGTAGGTCCGGGGCTCTCAAGGATTTTTACAGATACGCAGTATTTT
. | TRBJ2-5 | TRBV5-5 | . | CASSRGPEETQYF | TGTGCCAGCAGCCGGGGACCTGAAGAGACCCAGTACTTC
. | TRBJ1-3 | TRBV25-1 | TRBD1 | CASTTGVWNTIYF | TGTGCCAGCACAACAGGGGTTTGGAACACCATATATTTT
. | TRBJ1-4 | TRBV4-3 | . | CASSLFYGEKLFF | TGCGCCAGCAGCCTTTTCTATGGGGAAAAACTGTTTTTT
. | TRBJ2-7 | TRBV5-4 | TRBD2 | CASSQKREGPKEQYF | TGTGCCAGCAGCCAGAAGCGGGAGGGACCGAAAGAGCAGTACTTC
. | TRBJ2-7 | TRBV18 | . | CASSPSGYTSHEQYF | TGTGCCAGCTCACCGTCGGGTTACACTTCCCACGAGCAGTACTTC
. | TRBJ1-4 | TRBV7-2 | TRBD1 | CASSYQGDGEKLFF | TGTGCCAGCAGTTACCAGGGGGACGGGGAAAAACTGTTTTTT
. | TRBJ2-7 | TRBV4-1 | TRBD1 | CASSQDRGINEQYF | TGCGCCAGCAGCCAGGACAGGGGCATCAACGAGCAGTACTTC
. | TRBJ1-3 | TRBV29-1 | . | CSASDRVAGNTIYF | TGCAGCGCCTCCGACAGAGTCGCTGGAAACACCATATATTTT
. | TRBJ1-1 | TRBV6-5 | . | CASSYAGTNTEAFF | TGTGCCAGCAGTTACGCCGGGACGAACACTGAAGCTTTCTTT